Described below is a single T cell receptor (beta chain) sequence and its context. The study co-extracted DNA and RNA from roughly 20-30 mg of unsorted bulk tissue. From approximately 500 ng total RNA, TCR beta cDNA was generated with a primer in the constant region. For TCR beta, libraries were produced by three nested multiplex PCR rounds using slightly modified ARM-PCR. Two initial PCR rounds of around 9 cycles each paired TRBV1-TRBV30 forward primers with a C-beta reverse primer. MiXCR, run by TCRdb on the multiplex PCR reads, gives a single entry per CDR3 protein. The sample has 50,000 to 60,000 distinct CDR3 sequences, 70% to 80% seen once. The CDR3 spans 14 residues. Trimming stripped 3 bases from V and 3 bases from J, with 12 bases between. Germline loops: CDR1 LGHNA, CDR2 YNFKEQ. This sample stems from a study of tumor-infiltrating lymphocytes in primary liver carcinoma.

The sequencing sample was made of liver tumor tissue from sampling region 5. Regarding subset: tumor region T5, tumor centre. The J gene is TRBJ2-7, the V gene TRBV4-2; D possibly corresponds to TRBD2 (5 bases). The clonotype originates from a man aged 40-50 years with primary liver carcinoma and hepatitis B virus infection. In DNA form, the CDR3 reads TGTGCCAGCAGCCATAAGAGGAGCGGCTACGAGCAGTACTTC. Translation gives CASSHKRSGYEQYF.